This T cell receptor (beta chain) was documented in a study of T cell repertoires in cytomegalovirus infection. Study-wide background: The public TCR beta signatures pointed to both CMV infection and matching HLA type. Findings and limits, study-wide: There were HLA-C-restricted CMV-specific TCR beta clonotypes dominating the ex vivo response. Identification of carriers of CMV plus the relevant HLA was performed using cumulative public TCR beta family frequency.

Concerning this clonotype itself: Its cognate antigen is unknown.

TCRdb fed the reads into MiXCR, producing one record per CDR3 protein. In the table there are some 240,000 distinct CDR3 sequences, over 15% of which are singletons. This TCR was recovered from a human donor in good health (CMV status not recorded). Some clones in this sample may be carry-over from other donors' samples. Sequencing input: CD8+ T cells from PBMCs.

The CDR3 DNA is TGCGCCAGCAGTGAGTTGAGGACAGGGGGTCGAAACACTGAAGCTTTCTTT. Translation: CASSELRTGGRNTEAFF. This rearrangement joins TRBV10-2 to TRBJ1-1; 10 nucleotides agree with TRBD1. The germline CDR1 and CDR2 sequences are WSHSY and SAAADI. CDR3 length: 17 amino acids. Losses at the gene ends were 1 base for V and 2 bases for J; bases not matched to a gene: 7.